Below, 2 T cell receptor beta chains from the same sample are listed, as sequenced in a study of blood T cell repertoires in COVID-19. The data were produced by immunoSEQ multiplex PCR, yet TCRdb's version contains in-frame clones alone and is incomplete. The sample contains some 120,000 clones, about 83% of which appear only once. The sample taken for sequencing was peripheral blood. The receptors here all came from a man older than 75 with active or convalescent COVID-19.

This chain connects TRBV9 to TRBJ2-5; the match to TRBD2 covers 11 bases. The CDR3 sequence is 15 residues long. Germline values: CDR1 SGDLS, CDR2 YYNGEE. The J segment lost 2 bases and the V segment lost 3 bases, leaving 3 bases of the junction unmatched. Here the CDR3 DNA reads TGTGCCAGCAGCGCTAGCGGGGGGACTCAAGAGACCCAGTACTTC. Protein: CASSASGGTQETQYF.

The genes are TRBV4-1 and TRBJ2-7; the match to TRBD1 covers 9 bases. Germline V gene lookup returns CDR1 MGHRA and CDR2 YSYEKL. Trimming at V came to 7 bases and at J to 0 bases, leaving 4 bases not matched to a gene. This CDR3 comprises 14 residues. CDR3 loop: CASKPGQGSYEQYF. The CDR3 DNA reads TGCGCCAGCAAGCCGGGACAGGGCTCCTACGAGCAGTACTTC.